The clone carrying this T cell receptor beta chain appeared many times. Its antigen remains unidentified. This record belongs to a study of T-cell memory formation after mild COVID-19. Study results and caveats: Pre-infection memory carried some responding clones, suggesting that cross-reactive memory joined. Clones that shrank (day 15 to 85) were balanced CD4/CD8, whereas later expanders leaned CD4+.

TCRdb fed the 5' RACE reads into MiXCR, producing one record per CDR3 protein. The profile covers tens of thousands of distinct CDR3 sequences, with about 7.3% appearing a single time and over 25% taken by the ten largest. The CDR3 totals 12 residues. V gave up 0 bases and J gave up 2 bases, with 1 base separating them. Looked up from germline, CDR1 is MGHRA and CDR2 is YSYEKL. The J gene is TRBJ1-1, the V gene TRBV4-1; D is undetermined. The receptor was isolated from a man younger than 35 who had mild COVID-19 (a few samples of this study predate the infection). Cell type and time point are not known. Sequencing was done on a sample of PBMCs or a T cell subset sorted from them (not recorded which). The CDR3 bases are TGCGCCAGCAGCCAAGATAACACTGAAGCTTTCTTT. Translated, it gives CASSQDNTEAFF.